What follows are 10 T cell receptor beta chains derived from one specimen sequenced in a study of OX40 agonist ivuxolimab in advanced cancers. Using immunoSEQ multiplex PCR, the repertoire was profiled, and TCRdb retains in-frame clones only, with some absent. This sample carries tens of thousands of clones, about 88% of them seen once, and the ten largest clones take approximately 0.3%. The sample here was CD4+ or CD8+ T cells sorted from blood, taken in a trial of the OX40 agonist ivuxolimab. The source of these receptors is an adult with an advanced solid tumor such as melanoma, head and neck, liver or kidney cancer.

The chain uses TRBV14 and TRBJ2-3; 11 bases fit TRBD2. The CDR3 contains 15 residues. Germline CDR1 reads SGHDN; CDR2 reads FVKESK. Trimming removed 2 bases from V and 4 bases from J; junction bases left unmatched: 2. CDR3: CASSQLAGGADTQYF. CDR3 coding DNA: TGTGCCAGCAGCCAACTAGCGGGAGGTGCAGATACGCAGTATTTT.

This chain uses TRBV6-1 with TRBJ2-5, with TRBD2 identical over 11 bases. CDR3 length: 14 residues. Per germline, CDR1 MNHNS and CDR2 SASEGT. J lost 4 bases, V lost 5 bases, and 3 bases had no gene match. The CDR3 is CASSRGTSGETQYF. The CDR3 bases are TGTGCCAGCAGTAGGGGGACTAGCGGAGAGACCCAGTACTTC.

CDR3 residues: CASSLGTSGSNEQFF. The CDR3 nucleotides are TGTGCCAGCAGCTTAGGGACTAGCGGGAGCAATGAGCAGTTCTTC. The chain carries TRBV7-8 and TRBJ2-1; 13 nucleotides line up with TRBD2. The CDR3 has 15 amino acids. J was trimmed by 6 bases and V by 1 base; bases with no gene match: 0. The germline V gene has CDR1 SGHVS and CDR2 FQNEAQ.

The chain has TRBV5-4 and TRBJ1-3; D perhaps matches TRBD1 (5 bases). The CDR3 has 14 residues. Germline V lookup: CDR1 SGHNT, CDR2 YYREEE (reference sequence). V was pared by 1 base and J by 3 bases, with 8 bases between. Written as DNA, the CDR3 is TGTGCCAGCAGCTTGATAGGGGATGGAAACACCATATATTTT. Protein sequence: CASSLIGDGNTIYF.

The chain carries TRBV5-6 and TRBJ1-1; 9 bases line up with TRBD1. Unmatched junction bases numbered 10, after V lost 3 bases and J lost 4 bases. The germline gives CDR1 SGHDT, CDR2 YYEEEE. The CDR3 has 16 residues. In DNA, the CDR3 is TGTGCCAGCAGCTACGGAAACAGGGGGCGTATCACTGAAGCTTTCTTT. Translation: CASSYGNRGRITEAFF.

The J gene is TRBJ1-2, the V gene TRBV28; 7 nucleotides match TRBD1. This CDR3 spans 18 amino acids. Germline loops: CDR1 MDHEN, CDR2 SYDVKM. V lost 2 bases to trimming and J lost 7 bases; unmatched junction nucleotides: 19. This chain's CDR3 is CASSLVGQAYLPGVGYTF. The CDR3 region has the DNA TGTGCCAGCAGTTTAGTCGGACAGGCGTACCTGCCGGGAGTTGGCTACACCTTC.

The chain joins TRBV6-1 to TRBJ2-1; D gene uncertain. There are 16 residues in the CDR3. Germline V gene data show CDR1 as MNHNS and CDR2 as SASEGT. V was pared by 0 bases and J by 0 bases, with 9 bases between. In DNA form, the CDR3 reads TGTGCCAGCAGTGAAGCAGGTCAAGGCTCCTACAATGAGCAGTTCTTC. This translates into CASSEAGQGSYNEQFF.

The rearrangement uses TRBV5-5 and TRBJ2-3; D is unclear. CDR3 length equals 14 residues. Germline V gene lookup returns CDR1 SGHKS and CDR2 YYEKEE (reference sequence). Deletions cut 2 bases from V and 2 bases from J, with 9 bases between. The CDR3 loop is CASSLGIDTDTQYF. As DNA, the CDR3 is TGTGCCAGCAGCTTAGGTATAGACACAGATACGCAGTATTTT.

The chain uses TRBV5-6 and TRBJ2-7; D call uncertain. The CDR3 is made up of 12 amino acids. Trimming stripped 2 bases from V and 6 bases from J, with 9 bases between. Per the germline V gene, CDR1 is SGHDT and CDR2 is YYEEEE. The CDR3 is CASSFARAEQYF. Written as DNA, the CDR3 is TGTGCCAGCAGCTTCGCCAGAGCCGAGCAGTACTTC.

This chain links TRBV19 with TRBJ1-3; weak D call: TRBD1 (5 bases). Trimming removed 3 bases at V and 2 bases at J, with 8 bases between. The CDR3 totals 14 residues. Germline CDR1 reads LNHDA; CDR2 reads SQIVND (reference sequence). Here the CDR3 reads CASSIGHAGNTIYF. The CDR3 coding sequence is TGTGCCAGTAGTATTGGACACGCTGGAAACACCATATATTTT.